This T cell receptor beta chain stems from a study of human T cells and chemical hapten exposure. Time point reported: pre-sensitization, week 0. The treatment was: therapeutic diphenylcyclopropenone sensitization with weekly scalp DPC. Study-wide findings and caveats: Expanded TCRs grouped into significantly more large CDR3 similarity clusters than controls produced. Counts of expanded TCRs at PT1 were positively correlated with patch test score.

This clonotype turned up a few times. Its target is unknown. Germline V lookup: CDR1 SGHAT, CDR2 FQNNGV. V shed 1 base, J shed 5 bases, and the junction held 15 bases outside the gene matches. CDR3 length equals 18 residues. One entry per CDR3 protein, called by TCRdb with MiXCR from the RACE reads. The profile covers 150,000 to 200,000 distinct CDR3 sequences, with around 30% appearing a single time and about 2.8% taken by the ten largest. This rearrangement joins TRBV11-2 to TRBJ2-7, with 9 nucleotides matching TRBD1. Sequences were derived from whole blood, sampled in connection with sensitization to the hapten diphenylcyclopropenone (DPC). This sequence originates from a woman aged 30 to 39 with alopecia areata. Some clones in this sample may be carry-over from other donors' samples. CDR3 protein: CASSLGAFVTGGNDEQYF. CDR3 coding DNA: TGTGCCAGCAGCTTAGGAGCCTTCGTGACAGGGGGAAATGACGAGCAGTACTTC.